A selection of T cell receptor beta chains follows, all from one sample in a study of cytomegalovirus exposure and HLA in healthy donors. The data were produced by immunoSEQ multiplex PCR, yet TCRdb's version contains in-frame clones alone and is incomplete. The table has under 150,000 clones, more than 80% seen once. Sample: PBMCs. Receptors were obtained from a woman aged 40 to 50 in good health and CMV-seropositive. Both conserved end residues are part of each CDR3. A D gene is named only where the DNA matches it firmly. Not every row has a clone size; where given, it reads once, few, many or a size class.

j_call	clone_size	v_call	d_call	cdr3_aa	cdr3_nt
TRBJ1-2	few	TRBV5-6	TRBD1	CASSVGTAYGYTF	TGTGCCAGCAGCGTTGGGACAGCCTATGGCTACACCTTC
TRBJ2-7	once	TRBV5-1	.	CASSRDGSDEQYF	TGCGCCAGCAGCCGGGACGGGAGCGACGAGCAGTACTTC
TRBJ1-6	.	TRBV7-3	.	CASRFDRGYNSPLHF	TGTGCCAGCAGGTTCGACCGGGGATATAATTCACCCCTCCACTTT
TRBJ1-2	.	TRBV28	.	CASSLNTHGYTF	TGTGCCAGCAGTCTTAACACACATGGCTACACCTTC
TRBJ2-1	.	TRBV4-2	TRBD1	CASSISTGDLYNEQFF	TGTGCCAGCAGCATTTCGACAGGGGACCTCTACAATGAGCAGTTCTTC
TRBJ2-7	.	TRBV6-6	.	CASSPLYSEQYF	TGTGCCAGCTCGCCATTGTATTCCGAGCAGTACTTC
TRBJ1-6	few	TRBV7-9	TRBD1	CASAETGGANSPLHF	TGTGCCAGTGCAGAAACAGGGGGCGCAAATTCACCCCTCCACTTT
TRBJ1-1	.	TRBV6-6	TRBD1	CASRGDSLNTEAFF	TGTGCCAGCAGGGGGGACAGTCTGAACACTGAAGCTTTCTTT
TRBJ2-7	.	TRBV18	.	CASSREDEQYF	TGTGCCAGCTCACGGGAGGACGAGCAGTACTTC
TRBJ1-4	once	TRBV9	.	CASSVGTATNEKLFF	TGTGCCAGCAGCGTAGGGACAGCAACTAATGAAAAACTGTTTTTT
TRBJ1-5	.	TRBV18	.	CASSRENQPQHF	TGTGCCAGCTCCCGCGAGAATCAGCCCCAGCATTTT
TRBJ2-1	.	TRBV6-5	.	CASRPGDGEQFF	TGTGCCAGCAGACCGGGGGATGGTGAGCAGTTCTTC
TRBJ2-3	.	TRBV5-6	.	CASSLEDDRSLTDTQYF	TGTGCCAGCAGCTTGGAAGACGACAGAAGTCTCACAGATACGCAGTATTTT
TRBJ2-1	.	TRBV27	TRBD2	CASSIGLATNEQFF	TGTGCCAGCAGTATCGGACTAGCGACTAATGAGCAGTTCTTC
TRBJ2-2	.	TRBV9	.	CASSGRWAGDTGELFF	TGTGCCAGCAGCGGCCGATGGGCAGGGGACACCGGGGAGCTGTTTTTT
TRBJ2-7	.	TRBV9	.	CASSVGPETYEQYF	TGTGCCAGCAGCGTAGGTCCAGAAACCTACGAGCAGTACTTC
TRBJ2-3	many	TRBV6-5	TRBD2	CASRMSSGLGDTQYF	TGTGCCAGCAGGATGAGTAGCGGGTTAGGGGATACGCAGTATTTT
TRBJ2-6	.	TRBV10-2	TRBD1	CASRGQGVTGANVLTF	TGCGCCAGCAGGGGACAGGGGGTAACTGGGGCCAACGTCCTGACTTTC
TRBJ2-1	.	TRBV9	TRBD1	CASSRGDSSYNEQFF	TGTGCCAGCAGCCGTGGGGACAGCTCCTACAATGAGCAGTTCTTC
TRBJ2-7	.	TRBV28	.	CASSSQAERYEQYF	TGTGCCAGCAGTTCACAGGCGGAACGCTACGAGCAGTACTTC
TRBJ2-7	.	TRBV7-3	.	CASSLNEGYEQYF	TGTGCCAGCAGCTTAAACGAGGGCTACGAGCAGTACTTC
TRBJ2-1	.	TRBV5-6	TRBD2	CASSSIPAGVEWAQFF	TGTGCCAGCAGCTCCATTCCAGCGGGGGTAGAGTGGGCGCAGTTCTTC
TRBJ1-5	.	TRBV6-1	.	CASSEASGWAGSNQPQHF	TGTGCCAGCAGTGAAGCGTCTGGGTGGGCGGGGAGCAATCAGCCCCAGCATTTT
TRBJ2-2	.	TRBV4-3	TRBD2	CASSQELPASGNTGELFF	TGCGCCAGCAGCCAAGAACTCCCAGCTAGCGGGAACACCGGGGAGCTGTTTTTT
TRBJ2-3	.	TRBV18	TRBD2	CASSPASGRTDTQYF	TGTGCCAGCTCACCAGCTAGCGGGAGAACAGATACGCAGTATTTT
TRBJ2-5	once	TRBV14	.	CASSQERGHPTQETQYF	TGTGCCAGCAGCCAAGAAAGGGGCCACCCCACCCAAGAGACCCAGTACTTC
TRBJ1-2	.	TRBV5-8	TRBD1	CASSLTPRGRGYGYTF	TGTGCCAGCAGCTTGACGCCAAGGGGGCGCGGCTATGGCTACACCTTC
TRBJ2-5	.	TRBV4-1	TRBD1	CASSRDRGHGETQYF	TGCGCCAGCAGTCGGGACAGGGGGCATGGAGAGACCCAGTACTTC